The 27 T cell receptor beta chains reported below all come from one sample, sequenced in a study of spatial heterogeneity in lung cancer. Study-wide results and limits: In tumors, expanded intratumoral alpha and beta TCR counts tracked mutation counts.

Time point described: sample taken at primary tumor resection. No antigen is known for these receptors. TCRdb re-called the 5' RACE reads through MiXCR, storing one row per CDR3 protein. The repertoire has 9,500 to 10,000 distinct CDR3 sequences, roughly half of them found once; the top ten carry around 26%. Here the sequenced sample was lung tumor tissue, taken at surgery. The receptors were sampled from a female donor with early-stage non-small cell lung cancer.

Regarding this clonotype: The library was built for alpha chains, so this beta chain is an off-target read and its size means little. V is TRBV5-4 and J is TRBJ2-3, with D perhaps matching TRBD1 (5 bases). The CDR3 loop spans 14 amino acids. Trimming pared 4 bases from V and 2 bases from J, leaving 11 bases between. Per germline, CDR1 SGHNT and CDR2 YYREEE (reference sequence). CDR3 coding DNA: TGTGCCAGCAGCCCTCGCAGGGCCACAGATACGCAGTATTTT. This encodes CASSPRRATDTQYF.

As regards this clonotype: This beta chain was picked up by a library intended for alpha chains and is off target, so its count carries little meaning. This chain links TRBV7-2 with TRBJ2-7; tentatively, D is TRBD2 (5 bases). Germline lookup yields CDR1 SGHTA and CDR2 FQGNSA. V shed 8 bases and J shed 2 bases, with 13 bases lying between them. CDR3 length: 13 amino acids. CDR3 residues: CASQTGSPYEQYF. DNA of the CDR3: TGTGCCAGCCAAACGGGGAGCCCCTACGAGCAGTACTTC.

A word on this clonotype: The library was designed around alpha chains, so this beta chain is a stray read whose abundance carries little weight. V gene TRBV11-2 combines with J gene TRBJ2-6; 7 bases are shared with TRBD1. Germline CDR1 reads SGHAT; CDR2 reads FQNNGV. V dropped 6 bases and J dropped 0; count of bases not matched to a gene: 14. This CDR3 has 19 amino acids. CDR3 region: CASRPLPGQIYSGANVLTF. Here the CDR3 DNA reads TGTGCCAGCAGACCCCTCCCGGGACAGATTTACTCTGGGGCCAACGTCCTGACTTTC.

This clonotype appeared once. A library prepared for alpha chains yielded this beta chain as an off-target read; its size is of little meaning. This chain links TRBV30 with TRBJ2-5; 10 bases agree with TRBD1. Germline values: CDR1 GTSNPN, CDR2 SVGIG (reference sequence). The CDR3 runs to 14 residues. With V trimmed by 2 bases and J by 5 bases, 5 bases remained unmatched. The CDR3 sequence: CAWSPGTGVETQYF. In DNA form, the CDR3 reads TGTGCCTGGAGTCCCGGGACAGGGGTCGAGACCCAGTACTTC.

As concerns this clonotype: Because this beta chain is a stray read in a library intended to capture alpha chains, its abundance should not be given much weight. The chain uses TRBV9 and TRBJ2-7; TRBD2 aligns across 14 bases. CDR3 length equals 15 residues. V lost 3 bases to trimming and J lost 6 bases; unmatched junction nucleotides: 5. Looked up from germline, CDR1 is SGDLS and CDR2 is YYNGEE. The CDR3 spells CASSEGLAGAREQYF. The CDR3, as DNA: TGTGCCAGCAGCGAGGGACTAGCGGGAGCCCGCGAGCAGTACTTC.

This clonotype was observed a single time. This beta chain lies outside the target of a library built for alpha chains; its clone size means little. This chain connects TRBV27 to TRBJ1-1; D unclear. Per germline, CDR1 MNHEY and CDR2 SMNVEV (reference sequence). Trimming shortened V by 2 bases and J by 2 bases, and 6 bases separated the two germline ends. The CDR3 consists of 13 residues. The CDR3 nucleotides are TGTGCCAGCAGTTTAGGGATCAACACTGAAGCTTTCTTT. Residues: CASSLGINTEAFF.

Note on this clonotype: This beta chain is an off-target read within a library intended for alpha chains, so its frequency means little. The chain is built from TRBV12-3 or TRBV12-4 and TRBJ2-7, with D possibly TRBD2 on 6 matching bases. V was shortened by 5 bases and J by 2 bases, with 16 bases between the two germline ends. The CDR3 sequence is 15 residues long. This CDR3 is CASSPLGEVTYEQYF. The CDR3, as DNA: TGTGCCAGCAGTCCCCTCGGGGAGGTAACCTACGAGCAGTACTTC.

The sample holds a few counts of this clonotype. This beta chain is off target for a library built for alpha chains, so its abundance means little. The chain employs TRBV30 and TRBJ2-5, with D possibly matching TRBD2 (5 bases). V lost 2 bases to trimming and J lost 7 bases, with 11 bases between them. The CDR3 has 12 amino acids. The germline V gene has CDR1 GTSNPN and CDR2 SVGIG (reference sequence). The CDR3 loop reads CAWSRARGTQYF. The CDR3 nucleotides read TGTGCCTGGAGTAGGGCCCGGGGGACCCAGTACTTC.

This clonotype was observed a single time. This beta chain came through as a stray read in a library set up for alpha chains, and its size says little. This sequence joins TRBV20-1 and TRBJ2-3; no clear D gene. The CDR3 totals 14 residues. Germline values: CDR1 DFQATT, CDR2 SNEGSKA (reference sequence). With 6 bases removed from V and 3 bases from J, the gap between germline ends came to 16 bases. Here the CDR3 DNA reads TGCAGTGCCCAAGGCGCGGCGCTTACAGATACGCAGTATTTT. It encodes CSAQGAALTDTQYF.

Regarding this clonotype: Germline and junction disagree at one end, which may indicate a read error. Found in a library prepared for alpha chains, this beta chain is an off-target read, and its abundance has little meaning. The rearrangement uses TRBV7-7 and TRBJ2-1, with unresolved D. CDR1 is SSHAT, CDR2 FNYEAQ, per germline (reference sequence). This CDR3 is built from 16 residues. The CDR3 DNA reads TGTGCTAGCAGCCCCCAGGCGAGCAGATCCTACAATGAGCAGTTCTTC. This sequence encodes CASSPQASRSYNEQFF.

Note on this clonotype: Found in a library prepared for alpha chains, this beta chain is an off-target read, and its abundance has little meaning. This chain uses TRBV20-1 with TRBJ2-4; TRBD1 aligns across 7 bases. Trimming removed 6 bases from V and 1 base from J; junction bases left unmatched: 6. The CDR3 loop spans 14 amino acids. Germline CDR1 and CDR2: DFQATT and SNEGSKA (reference sequence). CDR3 amino acids: CSAPGQAAKNIQYF. CDR3 DNA: TGCAGTGCCCCCGGACAGGCGGCCAAAAACATTCAGTACTTC.

About this clonotype itself: This beta chain is an unintended read in a library built for alpha chains; its size means little. J is TRBJ2-1 and V is TRBV5-1; TRBD1 might be the D (7 bases). V shed 0 bases and J shed 3 bases, with 10 bases lying between them. Germline lookup yields CDR1 SGHRS and CDR2 YFSETQ. This CDR3 spans 15 amino acids. CDR3 in DNA: TGCGCCAGCAGCTTGGGCGGGGACAGCTACAATGAGCAGTTCTTC. It codes for CASSLGGDSYNEQFF. Based on the CDR3 plus reference TRBV5-1 and TRBJ2-1, the full variable domain is KAGVTQTPRYLIKTRGQQVTLSCSPISGHRSVSWYQQTPGQGLQFLFEYFSETQRNKGNFPGRFSGRQFSNSRSEMNVSTLELGDSALYLCASSLGGDSYNEQFFGPGTRLTVL.

Turning to this clonotype: Because this beta chain is a stray read in a library intended to capture alpha chains, its abundance should not be given much weight. This sequence joins TRBV3-1 and TRBJ2-7; TRBD2 is a possible D gene (5 bases). The CDR3 is made up of 13 amino acids. Germline CDR1 reads LGHDT; CDR2 reads YNNKEL (reference sequence). V shed 4 bases and J shed 2 bases, with 9 bases lying between them. CDR3 region: CASSPIGAYEQYF. CDR3 in DNA: TGTGCCAGCAGCCCCATCGGGGCCTACGAGCAGTACTTC.

On this clonotype itself: Germline and junction disagree at one end, which may indicate a read error. This beta chain is off target for a library built for alpha chains, so its abundance means little. This rearrangement joins TRBV5-4 to TRBJ2-7, with D possibly TRBD1 on 6 matching bases. The V gene's germline CDR1 is SGHNT and CDR2 YYREEE (reference sequence). The CDR3 loop spans 18 amino acids. The CDR3 DNA sequence: TGCGCCAGCAGCTTAGCAGGGGAAGGACCCGTTGGGGACTACGAGCAGTACTTC. Its protein is CASSLAGEGPVGDYEQYF.

As to this clonotype: This beta chain came through as a stray read in a library set up for alpha chains, and its size says little. The chain has TRBV28 and TRBJ2-7, with D possibly called TRBD1 or TRBD2 (5 bases each). V was shortened by 4 bases and J by 4 bases, with 20 bases between the two germline ends. This CDR3 comprises 16 residues. CDR1 and CDR2 from the germline V gene are MDHEN and SYDVKM. The DNA of the CDR3 is TGTGCCAGCAGTTCTACCGGGACCGGGCACGGGTACGAGCAGTACTTC. Its protein product is CASSSTGTGHGYEQYF.

In the case of this clonotype: Since it is a stray read in a library aimed at alpha chains, this beta chain has a size that is not meaningful. This rearrangement joins TRBV7-8 to TRBJ1-5; TRBD1 aligns across 7 bases. The V segment lost 1 base and the J segment 11 bases; nucleotides outside the gene matches: 8. The CDR3 length is 14 residues. Germline assignment: CDR1 SGHVS and CDR2 FQNEAQ. CDR3 region: CASSLVPGQATQHF. CDR3 sequence (DNA): TGTGCCAGCAGCTTAGTTCCCGGACAGGCAACCCAGCATTTT.

Turning to this clonotype: This beta chain represents an off-target read in a library built for alpha chains; its size is of limited meaning. The chain's CDR3 is CASSLGELNTEAFF. The CDR3 DNA follows: TGTGCCAGCAGCTTAGGGGAGCTGAACACTGAAGCTTTCTTT. The V gene is TRBV7-8, the J gene TRBJ1-1; D unresolved. The germline CDR1 and CDR2 sequences are SGHVS and FQNEAQ. Trimming stripped 1 base from V and 0 bases from J, with 6 bases between. The CDR3 spans 14 residues.

Of note for this clonotype: With the library built for alpha chains, this beta chain is off target and its frequency is not meaningful. The chain joins TRBV7-9 to TRBJ2-1; D is perhaps TRBD2 (5 bases). V was shortened by 0 bases and J by 9 bases, with 6 bases between the two germline ends. Germline values: CDR1 SEHNR, CDR2 FQNEAQ (reference sequence). This CDR3 has 12 amino acids. The CDR3 nucleotides are TGTGCCAGCAGCTTAGCTGGGAGTGAGCAGTTCTTC. It is translated as CASSLAGSEQFF.

With regard to this clonotype: This beta chain is a stray sequence in a library constructed for alpha chains; its clone size is not meaningful. The chain joins TRBV7-2 to TRBJ1-2, with TRBD1 matching 7 bases. V shed 7 bases, J shed 7 bases, and the junction held 9 bases outside the gene matches. The CDR3 length is 13 residues. Germline V gene data show CDR1 as SGHTA and CDR2 as FQGNSA. The CDR3 nucleotides are TGTGCCAGCAAAAGAGACAGGGATTCTGGCTACACCTTC. Translation gives CASKRDRDSGYTF.

This clonotype was detected only once. Found in a library prepared for alpha chains, this beta chain is an off-target read, and its abundance has little meaning. The CDR3 bases are TGTGCCAGCTCACCCTATAGCAATCAGCCCCAGCATTTT. Translating gives CASSPYSNQPQHF. The chain joins TRBV18 to TRBJ1-5, with D hard to call. This CDR3 contains 13 residues. V dropped 3 bases and J dropped 0 bases, with 3 bases sitting between them. Germline lookup yields CDR1 KGHSH and CDR2 LQKENI.

Comments on this clonotype: Since the library was made to target alpha chains, this beta chain is a stray read and its abundance is not meaningful. The chain carries TRBV20-1 and TRBJ1-5; 10 nucleotides align to TRBD1. CDR1 is DFQATT, CDR2 SNEGSKA, per germline (reference sequence). This CDR3 comprises 15 residues. The J segment lost 6 bases and the V segment lost 5 bases, leaving 10 bases of the junction unmatched. CDR3 nucleotides: TGCAGTGCTCGGCGGACAGGGGGAATTGTTCAGCCCCAGCATTTT. Protein sequence: CSARRTGGIVQPQHF.

As concerns this clonotype: This beta chain is an off-target read within a library intended for alpha chains, so its frequency means little. The gene calls are TRBV7-3 and TRBJ2-1; D is ambiguous. Per the germline V gene, CDR1 is SGHTA and CDR2 is FQGTGA. The CDR3 length is 15 residues. V lost 2 bases to trimming and J lost 4 bases, with 12 bases between them. CDR3 sequence (DNA): TGTGCCAGCAGCTTAGGTACACGCTTTTACAATGAGCAGTTCTTC. Protein product: CASSLGTRFYNEQFF.

Details on this clonotype: This beta chain turned up in a library designed for alpha chains; as an off-target read, its abundance says little. The chain combines TRBV19 with TRBJ2-5; D is unresolved. Germline V CDR1 and CDR2: LNHDA, SQIVND (reference sequence). The CDR3 sequence is 13 residues long. The V end was cut by 0 bases, the J end by 2 bases, with 4 bases between. The CDR3 loop is CASSIDLQETQYF. CDR3 bases: TGTGCCAGTAGTATAGATTTGCAAGAGACCCAGTACTTC.

Of note for this clonotype: This beta chain is a stray read from a library made for alpha chains; its abundance is not meaningful. The J gene is TRBJ2-7, the V gene TRBV7-9; D is possibly TRBD1 or TRBD2 (7 bases each). The CDR3 has 13 amino acids. CDR1 and CDR2 from the germline V gene are SEHNR and FQNEAQ (reference sequence). With 3 bases removed from V and 7 bases from J, the gap between germline ends came to 13 bases. The CDR3 loop is CASSFQGEGEQYF. Here the CDR3 DNA reads TGTGCCAGCAGCTTTCAGGGGGAGGGTGAGCAGTACTTC.

A word on this clonotype: This beta chain slipped into a library made for alpha chains as a stray read, so its size is not meaningful. CDR3 region: CASSHGQGGQPQHF. The CDR3 DNA is TGTGCCAGCAGCCACGGACAGGGCGGACAGCCCCAGCATTTT. This chain joins TRBV7-2 and TRBJ1-5, with 8 bases that match TRBD1. Trimming cost V 5 bases and J 7 bases; bases outside gene matches: 7. The CDR3 extends over 14 amino acids. The germline V gene encodes CDR1 SGHTA and CDR2 FQGNSA.

Concerning this clonotype: In a library made to pick up alpha chains, this beta chain is a stray read with a size that means little. The gene calls are TRBV20-1 and TRBJ1-1, with D possibly being TRBD1 (6 bases). V lost 4 bases and J 1 base, leaving 7 bases between the germline ends. CDR1 DFQATT and CDR2 SNEGSKA come from the germline V gene (reference sequence). The CDR3 sequence is 12 residues long. The CDR3 nucleotides read TGCAGTGCTACAGGGGCGAACACTGAAGCTTTCTTT. It specifies CSATGANTEAFF.

This clonotype was picked up a small number of times. Because this beta chain is a stray read in a library intended to capture alpha chains, its abundance should not be given much weight. The chain uses TRBV11-3 and TRBJ1-3; D unresolved. V shed 5 bases and J shed 2 bases, with 7 bases lying between them. The CDR3 covers 13 residues. Germline values: CDR1 SGHNT, CDR2 YENEEA. As DNA, the CDR3 is TGTGCCAGCAGCCAAGATACTGGAAACACCATATATTTT. Encoded protein: CASSQDTGNTIYF.